This T cell receptor beta chain comes out of a study of T cells in localized non-small cell lung cancer. Study-wide findings and caveats: Tumor samples were not multi-region, leaving intratumor heterogeneity unexcluded.

TCRdb's copy holds only in-frame clones and misses some; the assay was immunoSEQ multiplex PCR. The repertoire includes some 50,000 clones, about 86% of them detected once, and 17% sits in the top ten. With regard to this clone: Its antigen remains unidentified.

Source: peripheral blood mononuclear cells, taken before any cancer treatment. The origin of this receptor is a man aged 35-75 years with stage III lung adenocarcinoma.

CDR3 region: CASSQGGQSYYNEQFF. The DNA of the CDR3 is TGTGCCAGCAGTCAGGGAGGGCAGTCTTATTACAATGAGCAGTTCTTC. J is TRBJ2-1 and V is TRBV6-6; 7 nucleotides agree with TRBD2. The CDR3 covers 16 residues. V gave up 5 bases and J gave up 4 bases; unmatched junction bases: 11. Per germline, CDR1 MNHNY and CDR2 SVGAGI (reference sequence).